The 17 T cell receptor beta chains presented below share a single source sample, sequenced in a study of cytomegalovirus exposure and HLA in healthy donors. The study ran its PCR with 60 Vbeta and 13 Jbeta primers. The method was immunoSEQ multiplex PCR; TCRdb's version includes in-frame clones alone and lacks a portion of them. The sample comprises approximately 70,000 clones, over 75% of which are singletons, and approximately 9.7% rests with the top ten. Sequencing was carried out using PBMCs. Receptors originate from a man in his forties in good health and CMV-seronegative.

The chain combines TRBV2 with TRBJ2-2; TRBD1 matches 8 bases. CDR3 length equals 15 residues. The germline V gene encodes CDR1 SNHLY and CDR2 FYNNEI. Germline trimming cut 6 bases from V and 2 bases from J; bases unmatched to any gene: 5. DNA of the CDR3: TGTGCCAGCAGCTACGGGACAGGAAACACCGGGGAGCTGTTTTTT. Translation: CASSYGTGNTGELFF.

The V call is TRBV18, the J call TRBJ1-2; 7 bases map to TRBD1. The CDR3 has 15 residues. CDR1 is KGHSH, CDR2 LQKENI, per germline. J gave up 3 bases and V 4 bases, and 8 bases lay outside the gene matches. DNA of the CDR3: TGTGCCAGCTCACGACAGGCAGGGGGTGACTATGGCTACACCTTC. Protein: CASSRQAGGDYGYTF.

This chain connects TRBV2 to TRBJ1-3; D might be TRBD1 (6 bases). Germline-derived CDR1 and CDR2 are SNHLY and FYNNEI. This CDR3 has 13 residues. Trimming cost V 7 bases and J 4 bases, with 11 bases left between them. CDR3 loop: CASIQGTGNTIYF. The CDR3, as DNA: TGTGCCAGCATCCAGGGGACAGGAAACACCATATATTTT. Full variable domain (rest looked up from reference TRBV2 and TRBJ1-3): EPEVTQTPSHQVTQMGQEVILRCVPISNHLYFYWYRQILGQKVEFLVSFYNNEISEKSEIFDDQFSVERPDGSNFTLKIRSTKLEDSAMYFCASIQGTGNTIYFGEGSWLTVV.

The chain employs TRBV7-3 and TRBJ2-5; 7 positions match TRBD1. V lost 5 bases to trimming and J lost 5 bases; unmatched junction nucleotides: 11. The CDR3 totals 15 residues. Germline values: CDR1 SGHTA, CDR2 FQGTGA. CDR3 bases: TGTGCCAGCAGCCCCAGACAGGGTCCAAGCGAGACCCAGTACTTC. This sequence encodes CASSPRQGPSETQYF.

The CDR3 spells CASSIDRLSRRGLFGANVLTF. DNA of the CDR3: TGTGCCAGTAGTATAGATAGGCTATCTAGGAGAGGGCTCTTTGGGGCCAACGTCCTGACTTTC. This rearrangement joins TRBV19 to TRBJ2-6, with D perhaps TRBD2 (5 bases). CDR1 is LNHDA and CDR2 is SQIVND in the germline V gene (reference sequence). The CDR3 is 21 amino acids. V was clipped by 0 bases and J by 3 bases, with 24 bases between them.

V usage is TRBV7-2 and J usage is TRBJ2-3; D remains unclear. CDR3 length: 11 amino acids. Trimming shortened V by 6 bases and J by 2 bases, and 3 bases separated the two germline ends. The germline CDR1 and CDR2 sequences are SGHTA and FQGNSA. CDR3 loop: CASSHTDTQYF. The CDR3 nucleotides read TGTGCCAGCAGTCACACAGATACGCAGTATTTT. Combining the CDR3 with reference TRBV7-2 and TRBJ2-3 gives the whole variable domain GAGVSQSPSNKVTEKGKDVELRCDPISGHTALYWYRQSLGQGLEFLIYFQGNSAPDKSGLPSDRFSAERTGGSVSTLTIQRTQQEDSAVYLCASSHTDTQYFGPGTRLTVL.

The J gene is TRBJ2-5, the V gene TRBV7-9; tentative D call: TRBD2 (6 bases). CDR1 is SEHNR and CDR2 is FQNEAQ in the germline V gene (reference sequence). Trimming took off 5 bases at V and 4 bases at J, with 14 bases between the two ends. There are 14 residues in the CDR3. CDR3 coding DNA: TGTGCCAGCAGCGCGAGACTAGATCGAGAGACCCAGTACTTC. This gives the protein CASSARLDRETQYF.

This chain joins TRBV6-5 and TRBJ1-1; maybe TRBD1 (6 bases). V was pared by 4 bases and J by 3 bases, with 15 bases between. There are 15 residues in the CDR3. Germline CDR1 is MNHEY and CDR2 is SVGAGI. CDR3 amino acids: CASSSLRTDHTEAFF. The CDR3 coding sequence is TGTGCCAGCAGTTCCCTCAGGACAGACCACACTGAAGCTTTCTTT.

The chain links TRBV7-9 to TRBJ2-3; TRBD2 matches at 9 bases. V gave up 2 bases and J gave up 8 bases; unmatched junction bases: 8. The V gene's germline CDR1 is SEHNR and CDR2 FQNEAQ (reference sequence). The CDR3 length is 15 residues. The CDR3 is CASSLTSGGSATQYF. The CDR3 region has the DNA TGTGCCAGCAGCTTAACCAGCGGGGGGTCCGCTACGCAGTATTTT.

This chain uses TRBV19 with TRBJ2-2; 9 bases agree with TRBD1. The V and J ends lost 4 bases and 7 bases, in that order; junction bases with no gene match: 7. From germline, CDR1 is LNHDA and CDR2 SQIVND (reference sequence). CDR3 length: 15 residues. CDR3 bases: TGTGCCAGTAGTACCCGGGACAGGGCGGTCGGGGAGCTGTTTTTT. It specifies CASSTRDRAVGELFF.

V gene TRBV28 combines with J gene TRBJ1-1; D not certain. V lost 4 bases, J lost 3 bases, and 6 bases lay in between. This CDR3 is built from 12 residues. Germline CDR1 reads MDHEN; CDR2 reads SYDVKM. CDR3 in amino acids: CASSSPDTEAFF. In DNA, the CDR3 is TGTGCCAGCAGTTCCCCGGACACTGAAGCTTTCTTT.

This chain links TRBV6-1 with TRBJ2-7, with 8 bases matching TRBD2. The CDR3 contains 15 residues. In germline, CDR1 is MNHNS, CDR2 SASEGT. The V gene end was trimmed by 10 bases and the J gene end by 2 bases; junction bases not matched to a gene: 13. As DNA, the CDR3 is TGTGCCACTTGGGGGGGACTAGTTACTGCCTACGAGCAGTACTTC. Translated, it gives CATWGGLVTAYEQYF.

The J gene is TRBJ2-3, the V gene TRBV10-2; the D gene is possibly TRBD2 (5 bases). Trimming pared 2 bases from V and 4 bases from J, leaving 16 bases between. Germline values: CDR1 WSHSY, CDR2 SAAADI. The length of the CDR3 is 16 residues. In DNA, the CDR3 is TGCGCCAGCAGTGAGGGGAGTTGGCTTCTATCAGATACGCAGTATTTT. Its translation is CASSEGSWLLSDTQYF.

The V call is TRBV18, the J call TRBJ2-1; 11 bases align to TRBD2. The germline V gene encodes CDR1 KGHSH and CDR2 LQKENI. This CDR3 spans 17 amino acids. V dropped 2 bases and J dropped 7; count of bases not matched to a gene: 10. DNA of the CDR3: TGTGCCAGCTCACCATATCGTCTAGCGGGAGGAACGAATGAGCAGTTCTTC. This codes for CASSPYRLAGGTNEQFF.

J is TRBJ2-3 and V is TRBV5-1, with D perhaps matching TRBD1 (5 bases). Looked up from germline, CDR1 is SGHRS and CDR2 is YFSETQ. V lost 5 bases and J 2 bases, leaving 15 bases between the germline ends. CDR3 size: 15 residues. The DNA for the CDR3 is TGCGCCAGCAGATTTGGCAGGGTTCCCACAGATACGCAGTATTTT. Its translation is CASRFGRVPTDTQYF.

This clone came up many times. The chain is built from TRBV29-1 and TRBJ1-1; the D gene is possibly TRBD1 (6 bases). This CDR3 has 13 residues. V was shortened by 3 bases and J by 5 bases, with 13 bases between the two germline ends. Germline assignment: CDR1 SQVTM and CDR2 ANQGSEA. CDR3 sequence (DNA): TGCAGCGTTGACCCGACAGGATCTACTGAAGCTTTCTTT. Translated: CSVDPTGSTEAFF.

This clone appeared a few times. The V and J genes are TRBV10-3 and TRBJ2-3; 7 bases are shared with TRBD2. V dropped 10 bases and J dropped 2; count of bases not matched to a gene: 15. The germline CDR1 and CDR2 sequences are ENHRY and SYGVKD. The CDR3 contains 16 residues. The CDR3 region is CASSPGLAELTDTQYF. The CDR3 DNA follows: TGTGCCAGCAGCCCCGGCCTAGCGGAGCTCACAGATACGCAGTATTTT.